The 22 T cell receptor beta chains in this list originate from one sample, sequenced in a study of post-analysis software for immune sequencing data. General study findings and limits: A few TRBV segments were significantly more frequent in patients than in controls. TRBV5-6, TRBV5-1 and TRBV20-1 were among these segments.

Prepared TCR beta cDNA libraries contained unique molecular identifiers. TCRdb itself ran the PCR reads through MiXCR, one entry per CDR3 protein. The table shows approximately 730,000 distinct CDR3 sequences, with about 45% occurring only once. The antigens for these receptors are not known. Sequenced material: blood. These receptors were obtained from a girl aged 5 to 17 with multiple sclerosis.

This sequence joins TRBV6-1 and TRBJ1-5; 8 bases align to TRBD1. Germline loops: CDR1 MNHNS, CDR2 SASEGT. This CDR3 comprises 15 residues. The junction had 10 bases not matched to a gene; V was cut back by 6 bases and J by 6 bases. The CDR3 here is CASSPRTGSAQPQHF. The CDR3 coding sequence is TGTGCCAGCAGCCCAAGGACAGGGTCTGCTCAGCCCCAGCATTTT.

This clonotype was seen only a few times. The CDR3 DNA reads as TGTGCCAGCAGCTTCCTCCAGTCGACAGGGAACGAGCAGTACTTC. Its protein is CASSFLQSTGNEQYF. The chain is built from TRBV7-9 and TRBJ2-5; 7 bases are a match to TRBD1. The tail of the sequence fits TRBJ2-7 better, so the J call may be wrong. CDR3 length equals 15 residues. The germline V gene encodes CDR1 SEHNR and CDR2 FQNEAQ (reference sequence).

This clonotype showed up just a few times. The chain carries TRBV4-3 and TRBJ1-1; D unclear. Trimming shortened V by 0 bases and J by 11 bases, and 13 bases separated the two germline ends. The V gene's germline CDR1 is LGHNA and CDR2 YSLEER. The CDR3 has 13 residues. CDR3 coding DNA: TGCGCCAGCAGCCAAGATCTCGGGGATAGGGCTTTCTTT. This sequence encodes CASSQDLGDRAFF.

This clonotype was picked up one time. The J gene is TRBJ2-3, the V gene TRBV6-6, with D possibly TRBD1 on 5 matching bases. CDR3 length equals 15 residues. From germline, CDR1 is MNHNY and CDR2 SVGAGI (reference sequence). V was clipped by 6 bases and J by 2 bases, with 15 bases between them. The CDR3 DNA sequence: TGTGCCAGCAGCCAAGGGGCTTCCCCCACAGATACGCAGTATTTT. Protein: CASSQGASPTDTQYF.

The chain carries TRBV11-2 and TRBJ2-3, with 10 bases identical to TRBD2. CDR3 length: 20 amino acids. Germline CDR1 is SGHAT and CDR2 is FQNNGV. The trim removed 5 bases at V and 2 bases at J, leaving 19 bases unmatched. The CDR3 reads CASSPPWGLAGVGLTDTQYF. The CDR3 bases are TGTGCCAGCAGCCCCCCTTGGGGCCTAGCGGGAGTGGGGCTCACAGATACGCAGTATTTT.

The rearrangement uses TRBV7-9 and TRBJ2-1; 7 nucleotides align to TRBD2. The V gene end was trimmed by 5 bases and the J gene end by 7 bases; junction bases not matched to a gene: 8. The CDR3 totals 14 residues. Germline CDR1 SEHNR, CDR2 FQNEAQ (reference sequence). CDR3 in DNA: TGTGCCAGCAGCCTCCCGGACGGGAGGAATGAGCAGTTCTTC. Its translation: CASSLPDGRNEQFF.

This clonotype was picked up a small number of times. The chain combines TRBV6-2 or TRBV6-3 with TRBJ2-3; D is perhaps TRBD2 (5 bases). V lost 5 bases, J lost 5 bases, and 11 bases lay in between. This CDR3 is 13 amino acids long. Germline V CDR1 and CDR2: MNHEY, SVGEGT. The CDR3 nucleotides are TGTGCCAGCAGTGGTTGGGGAGTAGATACGCAGTATTTT. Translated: CASSGWGVDTQYF.

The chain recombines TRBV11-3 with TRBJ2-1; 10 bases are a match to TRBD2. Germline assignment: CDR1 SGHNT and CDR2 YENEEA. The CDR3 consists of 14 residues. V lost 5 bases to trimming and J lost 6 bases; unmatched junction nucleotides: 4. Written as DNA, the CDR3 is TGTGCCAGCAGCGAACTAGCGGGATTCAATGAGCAGTTCTTC. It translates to CASSELAGFNEQFF.

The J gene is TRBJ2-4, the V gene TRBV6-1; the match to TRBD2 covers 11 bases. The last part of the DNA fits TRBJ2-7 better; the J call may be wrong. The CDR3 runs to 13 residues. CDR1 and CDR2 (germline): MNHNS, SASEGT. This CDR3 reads CASNSGRAFEQYF. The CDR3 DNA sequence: TGTGCCAGCAATAGCGGGAGGGCTTTCGAGCAGTACTTC.

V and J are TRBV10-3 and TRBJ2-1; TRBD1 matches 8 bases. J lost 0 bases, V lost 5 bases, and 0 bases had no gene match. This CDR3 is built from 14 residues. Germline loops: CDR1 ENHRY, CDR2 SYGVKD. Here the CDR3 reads CAISTGGSYNEQFF. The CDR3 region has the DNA TGTGCCATCAGTACAGGGGGCTCCTACAATGAGCAGTTCTTC.

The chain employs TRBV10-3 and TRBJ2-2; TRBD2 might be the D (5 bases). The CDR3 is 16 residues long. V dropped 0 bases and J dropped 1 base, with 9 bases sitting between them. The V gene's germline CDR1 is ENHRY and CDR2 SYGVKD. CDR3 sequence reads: CAISESPSLNTGELFF. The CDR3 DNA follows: TGTGCCATCAGTGAGTCGCCTAGCCTGAACACCGGGGAGCTGTTTTTT.

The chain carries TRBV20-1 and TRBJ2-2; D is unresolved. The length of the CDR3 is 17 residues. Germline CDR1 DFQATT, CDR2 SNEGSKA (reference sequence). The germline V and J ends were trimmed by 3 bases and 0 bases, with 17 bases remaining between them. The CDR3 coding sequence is TGCAGTGCTAGTCTTCCTAAGACCACACCGAACACCGGGGAGCTGTTTTTT. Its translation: CSASLPKTTPNTGELFF.

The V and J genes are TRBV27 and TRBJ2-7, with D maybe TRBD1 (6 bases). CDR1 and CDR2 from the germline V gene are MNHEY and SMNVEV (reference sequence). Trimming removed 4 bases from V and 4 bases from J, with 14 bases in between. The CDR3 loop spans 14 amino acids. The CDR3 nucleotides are TGTGCCAGCAGTTCCGGGGCCGGGACATACGAGCAGTACTTC. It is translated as CASSSGAGTYEQYF.

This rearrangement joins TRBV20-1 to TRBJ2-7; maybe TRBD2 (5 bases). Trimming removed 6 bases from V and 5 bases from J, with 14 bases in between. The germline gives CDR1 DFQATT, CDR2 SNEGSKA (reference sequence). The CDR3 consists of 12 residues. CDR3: CSALWERDEQYF. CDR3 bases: TGCAGTGCCCTCTGGGAGAGGGACGAGCAGTACTTC.

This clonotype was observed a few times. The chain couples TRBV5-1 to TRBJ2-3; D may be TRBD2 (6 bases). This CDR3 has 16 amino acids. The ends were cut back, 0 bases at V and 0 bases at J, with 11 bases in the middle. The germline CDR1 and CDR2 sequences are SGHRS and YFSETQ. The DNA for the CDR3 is TGCGCCAGCAGCTTGGGTCTAGCGTTAAGCACAGATACGCAGTATTTT. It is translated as CASSLGLALSTDTQYF.

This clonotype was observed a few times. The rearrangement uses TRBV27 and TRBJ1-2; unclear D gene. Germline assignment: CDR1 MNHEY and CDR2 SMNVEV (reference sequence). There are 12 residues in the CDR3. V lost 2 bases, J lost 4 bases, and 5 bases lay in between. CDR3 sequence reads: CASSLNGYGYTF. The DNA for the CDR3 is TGTGCCAGCAGTTTAAACGGCTATGGCTACACCTTC.

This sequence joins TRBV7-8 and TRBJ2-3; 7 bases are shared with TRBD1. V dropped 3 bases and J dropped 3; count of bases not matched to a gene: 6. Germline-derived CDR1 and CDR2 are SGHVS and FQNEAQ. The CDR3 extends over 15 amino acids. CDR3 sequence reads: CASSLVRGRTDTQYF. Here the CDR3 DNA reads TGTGCCAGCAGCTTGGTTAGGGGGCGGACAGATACGCAGTATTTT.

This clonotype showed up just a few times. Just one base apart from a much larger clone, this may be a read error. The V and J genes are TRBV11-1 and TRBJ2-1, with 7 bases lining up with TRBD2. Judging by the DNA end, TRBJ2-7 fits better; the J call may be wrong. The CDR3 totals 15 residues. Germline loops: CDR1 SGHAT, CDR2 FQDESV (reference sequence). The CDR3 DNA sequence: TGTGCCAGCACCTTGAGCGGGAACCCCTACAATGAGCAGTACTTC. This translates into CASTLSGNPYNEQYF.

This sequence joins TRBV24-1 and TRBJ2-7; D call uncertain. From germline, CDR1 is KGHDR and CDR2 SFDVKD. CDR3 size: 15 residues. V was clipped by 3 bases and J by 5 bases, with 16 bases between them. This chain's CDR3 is CATSDPRGPKDEQYF. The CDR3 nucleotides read TGTGCCACCAGTGATCCTCGCGGCCCTAAGGACGAGCAGTACTTC.

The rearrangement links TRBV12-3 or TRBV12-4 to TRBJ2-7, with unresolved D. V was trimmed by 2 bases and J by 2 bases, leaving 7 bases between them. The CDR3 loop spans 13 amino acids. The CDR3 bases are TGTGCCAGCAGTTTACGCCGACCCTACGAGCAGTACTTC. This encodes CASSLRRPYEQYF.

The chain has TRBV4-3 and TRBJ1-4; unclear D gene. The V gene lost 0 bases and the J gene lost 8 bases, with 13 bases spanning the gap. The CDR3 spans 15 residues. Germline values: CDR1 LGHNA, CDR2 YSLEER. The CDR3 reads CASSQDRNRAEKLFF. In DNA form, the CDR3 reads TGCGCCAGCAGCCAAGATCGTAACAGAGCAGAAAAACTGTTTTTT.

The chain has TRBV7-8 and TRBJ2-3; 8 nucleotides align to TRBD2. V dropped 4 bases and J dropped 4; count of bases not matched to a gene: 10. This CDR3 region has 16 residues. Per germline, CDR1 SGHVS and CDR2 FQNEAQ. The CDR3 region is CASSYPGGAGADTQYF. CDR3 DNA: TGTGCCAGCAGCTATCCCGGGGGGGCGGGAGCAGATACGCAGTATTTT.